The 20 T cell receptor beta chains given below trace back to one sample, sequenced in a study of cytomegalovirus exposure and HLA in healthy donors. The primer mix had 60 Vbeta and 13 Jbeta primers. Assay: immunoSEQ multiplex PCR; the TCRdb copy retains only in-frame clones and omits some. This repertoire shows some 180,000 clones, roughly 9.5% found once; its top ten account for 1% to 1.5%. Sample: PBMCs. These receptors originate from a woman in her thirties in good health and CMV-seropositive.

The V and J genes are TRBV11-2 and TRBJ2-7; 7 bases fit TRBD1. Germline V lookup: CDR1 SGHAT, CDR2 FQNNGV. V lost 8 bases and J lost 0; bases outside the gene matches: 4. The CDR3 spans 13 residues. In DNA form, the CDR3 reads TGTGCCAGCGAGGGGGCCCGCTCCTACGAGCAGTACTTC. This sequence encodes CASEGARSYEQYF. The full variable domain, completed using reference TRBV11-2 and TRBJ2-7, is EAGVAQSPRYKIIEKRQSVAFWCNPISGHATLYWYQQILGQGPKLLIQFQNNGVVDDSQLPKDRFSAERLKGVDSTLKIQPAKLEDSAVYLCASEGARSYEQYFGPGTRLTVT.

There are a few counts of this clone. The J gene is TRBJ1-2, the V gene TRBV4-1, with D maybe TRBD1 (5 bases). With 4 bases removed from V and 5 bases from J, the gap between germline ends came to 20 bases. Germline CDR1 MGHRA, CDR2 YSYEKL. This CDR3 region has 16 residues. CDR3 amino acids: CASSPRTQGQWYGYTF. The CDR3 DNA follows: TGCGCCAGCAGCCCGAGGACCCAGGGCCAATGGTATGGCTACACCTTC.

Only a few counts were recorded for this clone. The chain recombines TRBV30 with TRBJ2-1, with 7 bases that match TRBD2. The CDR3 runs to 16 residues. CDR1 is GTSNPN, CDR2 SVGIG, per germline (reference sequence). V was pared by 2 bases and J by 5 bases, with 12 bases of the junction left unmatched. Here the CDR3 reads CAWSTKAGVINNEQFF. CDR3 nucleotide sequence: TGTGCCTGGAGTACCAAGGCGGGAGTAATCAACAATGAGCAGTTCTTC.

The chain links TRBV12-5 to TRBJ2-5; 12 bases match TRBD2. Germline CDR1 LGHNT, CDR2 FRNRAP. Germline trimming cut 2 bases from V and 5 bases from J; bases unmatched to any gene: 15. CDR3 length: 19 amino acids. CDR3 protein: CASGLPHPRTSGTMETQYF. The CDR3 coding sequence is TGTGCTAGTGGTTTGCCCCACCCGAGGACTAGCGGGACGATGGAGACCCAGTACTTC. Full variable domain (rest looked up from reference TRBV12-5 and TRBJ2-5): DARVTQTPRHKVTEMGQEVTMRCQPILGHNTVFWYRQTMMQGLELLAYFRNRAPLDDSGMPKDRFSAEMPDATLATLKIQPSEPRDSAVYFCASGLPHPRTSGTMETQYFGPGTRLLVL.

This clone was picked up a small number of times. The rearrangement joins TRBV28 to TRBJ2-3; 11 bases match TRBD2. With V trimmed by 5 bases and J by 0 bases, 7 bases remained unmatched. The germline CDR1 and CDR2 sequences are MDHEN and SYDVKM. The CDR3 contains 17 residues. The CDR3 loop is CASSPPGLAESTDTQYF. The DNA for the CDR3 is TGTGCCAGCAGTCCCCCGGGACTAGCGGAAAGCACAGATACGCAGTATTTT.

The genes are TRBV2 and TRBJ1-2, with 8 bases matching TRBD1. CDR3 length equals 15 residues. In germline, CDR1 is SNHLY, CDR2 FYNNEI. V lost 4 bases to trimming and J lost 3 bases; unmatched junction nucleotides: 7. CDR3 region: CASSALGQGDYGYTF. CDR3 DNA: TGTGCCAGCAGTGCCCTTGGACAGGGAGACTATGGCTACACCTTC.

This clone was seen more than once but under ten times. The chain recombines TRBV5-1 with TRBJ1-1; the D is unclear. V was shortened by 2 bases and J by 4 bases, with 12 bases between the two germline ends. Germline assignment: CDR1 SGHRS and CDR2 YFSETQ. CDR3 length: 14 residues. The DNA of the CDR3 is TGCGCCAGCAGCTTTATTAAGCGAGGCACTGAAGCTTTCTTT. Its protein is CASSFIKRGTEAFF.

This clone was picked up a small number of times. The V and J genes are TRBV11-1 and TRBJ2-7, with 10 bases lining up with TRBD2. J lost 3 bases, V lost 4 bases, and 18 bases had no gene match. Germline assignment: CDR1 SGHAT and CDR2 FQDESV (reference sequence). This CDR3 has 19 amino acids. The CDR3 DNA is TGTGCCAGCAGCTCCCTCGGGGGCCATAGCGGGGGGAATTTCTACGAGCAGTACTTC. Protein product: CASSSLGGHSGGNFYEQYF.

The chain combines TRBV18 with TRBJ1-2; D might be TRBD1 (5 bases). CDR3 size: 15 residues. The germline V and J ends were trimmed by 2 bases and 2 bases, with 12 bases remaining between them. In germline, CDR1 is KGHSH, CDR2 LQKENI. For the CDR3, the DNA is TGTGCCAGCTCACCAGGGCAGGGCTCCAACTATGGCTACACCTTC. Translating gives CASSPGQGSNYGYTF.

V gene TRBV2 combines with J gene TRBJ1-2, with D unresolved. The V and J ends lost 8 bases and 0 bases respectively, with 13 bases between them. Germline CDR1 is SNHLY and CDR2 is FYNNEI. This CDR3 comprises 14 residues. CDR3 in DNA: TGTGCCAGCCCCCCACGGGTTCCTAACTATGGCTACACCTTC. It is translated as CASPPRVPNYGYTF.

The chain is built from TRBV5-1 and TRBJ2-4; D possibly corresponds to TRBD1 (7 bases). Per the germline V gene, CDR1 is SGHRS and CDR2 is YFSETQ. V lost 0 bases and J 1 base, leaving 20 bases between the germline ends. The CDR3 is 19 amino acids. The CDR3: CASSLEHRGLVRAKNIQYF. In DNA form, the CDR3 reads TGCGCCAGCAGCTTGGAGCACAGGGGACTTGTGAGGGCCAAAAACATTCAGTACTTC.

This clone was found a few times. The CDR3 DNA follows: TGTGCCAGCTCCACTGGCCCGGGGACAGATACGCAGTATTTT. It encodes CASSTGPGTDTQYF. The chain couples TRBV18 to TRBJ2-3; weak D call: TRBD2 (5 bases). With 6 bases removed from V and 3 bases from J, the gap between germline ends came to 13 bases. Per the germline V gene, CDR1 is KGHSH and CDR2 is LQKENI. This CDR3 has 14 residues.

Here the CDR3 reads CASSPRLNYEQYF. The CDR3 bases are TGTGCCAGCAGTCCCCGACTGAACTACGAGCAGTACTTC. The chain combines TRBV27 with TRBJ2-7, with D uncertain. Germline CDR1 is MNHEY and CDR2 is SMNVEV (reference sequence). The CDR3 runs to 13 residues. Trimming shortened V by 5 bases and J by 3 bases, and 11 bases separated the two germline ends.

The chain combines TRBV18 with TRBJ2-2, with 9 nucleotides matching TRBD1. After removal of 1 base from V and 4 bases from J, the junction contained 7 bases not matched to a gene. The CDR3 contains 17 residues. From germline, CDR1 is KGHSH and CDR2 LQKENI. In DNA form, the CDR3 reads TGTGCCAGCTCACCACAACCGGGACAGGGTCCCACCGGGGAGCTGTTTTTT. It yields the protein CASSPQPGQGPTGELFF.

The chain employs TRBV6-6 and TRBJ2-7; no definite D call. Germline CDR1 reads MNHNY; CDR2 reads SVGAGI (reference sequence). The length of the CDR3 is 12 residues. V lost 6 bases and J lost 6, with 12 bases in between. The CDR3 DNA sequence: TGTGCCAGCAGCAACCTGCGTCTCGAGCAGTACTTC. Its translation is CASSNLRLEQYF.

V gene TRBV7-6 combines with J gene TRBJ2-1, with TRBD2 matching over 11 bases. With 4 bases clipped from V and 10 bases from J, the junction kept 9 bases outside the gene matches. The CDR3 length is 15 residues. CDR1 and CDR2 (germline): SGHVS, FNYEAQ. For the CDR3, the DNA is TGTGCCAGCAGCTCCTTTAGCGGGAGGGCCGGGGAGCAGTTCTTC. It yields the protein CASSSFSGRAGEQFF.

This clone was seen more than once but under ten times. The chain employs TRBV18 and TRBJ2-7; 8 positions agree with TRBD1. The CDR3 is 14 amino acids. The germline V gene has CDR1 KGHSH and CDR2 LQKENI. With V trimmed by 1 base and J by 5 bases, 4 bases remained unmatched. The CDR3 DNA reads as TGTGCCAGCTCACCACGGCAGGGGGCTAACGAGCAGTACTTC. Protein sequence: CASSPRQGANEQYF. Using reference TRBV18 and TRBJ2-7 for the parts outside the CDR3, the full variable domain is NAGVMQNPRHLVRRRGQEARLRCSPMKGHSHVYWYRQLPEEGLKFMVYLQKENIIDESGMPKERFSAEFPKEGPSILRIQQVVRGDSAAYFCASSPRQGANEQYFGPGTRLTVT.

The chain links TRBV6-5 to TRBJ1-1; D gene ambiguous. Germline V gene sequence: CDR1 MNHEY, CDR2 SVGAGI. The CDR3 loop spans 14 amino acids. V lost 4 bases and J lost 2, with 11 bases in between. CDR3 sequence (DNA): TGTGCCAGCAGTTTCGGACTCGGAAACACTGAAGCTTTCTTT. It specifies CASSFGLGNTEAFF.

The chain carries TRBV7-9 and TRBJ1-2, with D possibly TRBD1 on 6 matching bases. The V end lost 1 base, the J end lost 6 bases, and 9 bases lay between the germline ends. The CDR3 totals 13 residues. The V gene's germline CDR1 is SEHNR and CDR2 FQNEAQ (reference sequence). DNA for the CDR3: TGTGCCAGCAGCTTAGAGGCAGGGGATGGCTACACCTTC. It encodes CASSLEAGDGYTF.

The chain is built from TRBV10-3 and TRBJ2-7; 9 bases agree with TRBD1. The CDR3 totals 13 residues. J gave up 1 base and V 10 bases, and 5 bases lay outside the gene matches. Germline values: CDR1 ENHRY, CDR2 SYGVKD. The DNA of the CDR3 is TGTGCCACGCGCGGGACAGGGTCCTACGAGCAGTACTTC. Protein product: CATRGTGSYEQYF.